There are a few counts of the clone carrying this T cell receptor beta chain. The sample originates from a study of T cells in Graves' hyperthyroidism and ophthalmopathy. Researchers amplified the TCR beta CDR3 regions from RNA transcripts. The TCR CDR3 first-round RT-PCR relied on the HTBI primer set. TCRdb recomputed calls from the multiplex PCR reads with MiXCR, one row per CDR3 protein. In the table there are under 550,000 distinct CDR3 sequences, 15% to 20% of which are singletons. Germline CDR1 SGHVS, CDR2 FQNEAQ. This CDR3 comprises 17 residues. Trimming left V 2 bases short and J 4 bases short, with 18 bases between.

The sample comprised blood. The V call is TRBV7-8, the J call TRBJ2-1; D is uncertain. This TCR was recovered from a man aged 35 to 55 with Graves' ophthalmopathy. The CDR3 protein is CASSLNQRNPRYNEQFF. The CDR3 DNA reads TGTGCCAGCAGCTTAAATCAGCGTAACCCCCGATACAATGAGCAGTTCTTC.